This T cell receptor beta chain emerged from a study of OX40 agonist ivuxolimab in advanced cancers. Looking at the study overall: Three patients, one with hepatocellular carcinoma and two with cutaneous melanoma, achieved partial responses.

Turning to this clone: The antigen is not known.

Trimming shortened V by 0 bases and J by 0 bases, and 8 bases separated the two germline ends. Germline V gene data show CDR1 as LGHNA and CDR2 as YNFKEQ. The CDR3 is 15 amino acids. Assay: immunoSEQ multiplex PCR; the TCRdb copy retains only in-frame clones and omits some. The data show under 45,000 clones, with 75% to 90% seen just once and 3.5% to 5% held by the top ten. Study-wide results and caveats: In general, CD8+ T cells held more expanded clones than CD4+ did, on average. Certain nonresponding patients likewise had low normalized T-cell clonal expansion.

The receptor's source is an adult with an advanced solid tumor such as melanoma, head and neck, liver or kidney cancer. The chain couples TRBV4-2 to TRBJ1-1, with D unresolved. Sample: CD4+ or CD8+ T cells sorted from blood, taken in a trial of the OX40 agonist ivuxolimab. CDR3 region: CASSQEGIVNTEAFF. CDR3 bases: TGTGCCAGCAGCCAAGAGGGCATAGTGAACACTGAAGCTTTCTTT.